Below, 19 T cell receptor beta chains from the same sample are listed, as sequenced in a study of blood T cells in healthy people across ages. The use of a sample-barcoded 5' primer and a J-beta primer mix characterized a second PCR of roughly 6 to 11 cycles. TCRdb reprocessed the 5' RACE reads via MiXCR and lists one record per CDR3 protein. This table holds about 800,000 distinct CDR3 sequences, around 25% found once. These same records also appear under a second study, on T cells of mothers and their children.

What was sequenced was blood. Receptor source: a boy aged 5-17 years in good health.

DNA for the CDR3: TGTGCCAGCAGCTCCTACAGGAGGAACATTATCTCTGGGGCCAACGTCCTGACTTTC. Translated, it gives CASSSYRRNIISGANVLTF. This chain uses TRBV7-2 with TRBJ2-6; possibly TRBD1 or TRBD2 for D (5 bases each). V lost 4 bases to trimming and J lost 0 bases, with 19 bases between them. The CDR3 runs 19 residues. Germline V gene data show CDR1 as SGHTA and CDR2 as FQGNSA.

This clonotype was seen more than once but under ten times. The CDR3 spells CSVDSPPSSYNEQFF. The CDR3 bases are TGCAGCGTTGACTCCCCCCCGAGCTCCTACAATGAGCAGTTCTTC. V gene TRBV29-1 combines with J gene TRBJ2-1; D is undetermined. V lost 3 bases, J lost 0 bases, and 12 bases lay in between. The germline CDR1 and CDR2 sequences are SQVTM and ANQGSEA. The CDR3 has 15 amino acids.

This chain links TRBV2 with TRBJ2-3; 7 nucleotides agree with TRBD2. CDR1 is SNHLY, CDR2 FYNNEI, per germline. V lost 1 base, J lost 3 bases, and 7 bases stayed unmatched. This CDR3 spans 16 amino acids. In DNA, the CDR3 is TGTGCCAGCAGTGAAGGACTAGCTCAAGGAACAGATACGCAGTATTTT. This translates into CASSEGLAQGTDTQYF.

The gene calls are TRBV6-2 or TRBV6-3 and TRBJ2-7; TRBD1 might be the D (6 bases). The CDR3 has 14 amino acids. Germline CDR1 and CDR2: MNHEY and SVGEGT. V dropped 6 bases and J dropped 4 bases, with 16 bases sitting between them. CDR3 sequence (DNA): TGTGCCAGCAGCGCCCAGTTGACAGGATACGAGCAGTACTTC. Its translation: CASSAQLTGYEQYF.

This clonotype has only one observation. The chain links TRBV7-9 to TRBJ2-5; a weak D match, TRBD1 (6 bases). V lost 2 bases to trimming and J lost 0 bases, with 16 bases between them. This CDR3 is 17 amino acids long. Germline-derived CDR1 and CDR2 are SEHNR and FQNEAQ (reference sequence). The chain's CDR3 is CASSLTLWDTHQETQYF. The CDR3 DNA reads TGTGCCAGCAGCTTAACGCTCTGGGACACACACCAAGAGACCCAGTACTTC.

A note on this clonotype: One end of the junction varies from germline; a read error may be responsible. This chain connects TRBV29-1 to TRBJ2-4; D possibly corresponds to TRBD2 (7 bases). Germline V gene lookup returns CDR1 SQVTM and CDR2 ANQGSEA. CDR3 length equals 14 residues. CDR3 region: CSVRREQGGNIQCF. CDR3 sequence (DNA): TGCAGCGTCCGACGAGAACAGGGAGGGAACATTCAGTGCTTC.

The chain employs TRBV5-1 and TRBJ2-6; D may be TRBD1 (6 bases). V shed 2 bases and J shed 0 bases, with 15 bases lying between them. The CDR3 totals 18 residues. Per the germline V gene, CDR1 is SGHRS and CDR2 is YFSETQ. CDR3 in DNA: TGCGCCAGCAGCTTCCTATTACAGGGTTCCTCTGGGGCCAACGTCCTGACTTTC. Translating gives CASSFLLQGSSGANVLTF.

This clonotype was detected only a few times. The rearrangement joins TRBV7-2 to TRBJ2-2; 7 bases are shared with TRBD2. The CDR3 length is 14 residues. Germline V CDR1 and CDR2: SGHTA, FQGNSA. Unmatched junction bases numbered 5, after V lost 9 bases and J lost 1 base. CDR3 amino acids: CASVRGGNTGELFF. The CDR3 DNA reads as TGTGCCAGTGTTCGCGGGGGGAACACCGGGGAGCTGTTTTTT. The whole variable domain, filled in from reference TRBV7-2 and TRBJ2-2, reads GAGVSQSPSNKVTEKGKDVELRCDPISGHTALYWYRQSLGQGLEFLIYFQGNSAPDKSGLPSDRFSAERTGGSVSTLTIQRTQQEDSAVYLCASVRGGNTGELFFGEGSRLTVL.

J is TRBJ2-7 and V is TRBV20-1; TRBD2 aligns across 10 bases. The CDR3 spans 14 residues. Trimming at V came to 4 bases and at J to 1 base, leaving 4 bases not matched to a gene. The germline V gene encodes CDR1 DFQATT and CDR2 SNEGSKA (reference sequence). CDR3 in amino acids: CSAIGLAESYEQYF. The CDR3 region has the DNA TGCAGTGCTATCGGACTAGCGGAGTCCTACGAGCAGTACTTC.

This clonotype was observed a handful of times. The chain combines TRBV5-5 with TRBJ1-1; TRBD1 matches 8 bases. V was pared by 2 bases and J by 0 bases, with 6 bases of the junction left unmatched. The germline V gene has CDR1 SGHKS and CDR2 YYEKEE (reference sequence). The CDR3 is 16 amino acids. In nucleotides, the CDR3 is TGTGCCAGCAGCTTCTGGACAGGGTCAATGAACACTGAAGCTTTCTTT. It specifies CASSFWTGSMNTEAFF. Combining the CDR3 with reference TRBV5-5 and TRBJ1-1 gives the whole variable domain DAGVTQSPTHLIKTRGQQVTLRCSPISGHKSVSWYQQVLGQGPQFIFQYYEKEERGRGNFPDRFSARQFPNYSSELNVNALLLGDSALYLCASSFWTGSMNTEAFFGQGTRLTVV.

This clonotype was counted between two and nine times. In DNA form, the CDR3 reads TGTGCCAGCAGTACCCGGATGCGGCCGAGGGCTGAAGCTTTCTTT. Encoded protein: CASSTRMRPRAEAFF. V usage is TRBV28 and J usage is TRBJ1-1; D uncertain. Germline CDR1 reads MDHEN; CDR2 reads SYDVKM. The germline V and J ends were trimmed by 5 bases and 6 bases, with 19 bases remaining between them. The CDR3 is 15 residues long.

There are a few counts of this clonotype. The gene calls are TRBV9 and TRBJ2-1; no clear D gene. The CDR3 loop spans 15 amino acids. The V gene lost 4 bases and the J gene lost 2 bases, with 13 bases spanning the gap. In germline, CDR1 is SGDLS, CDR2 YYNGEE. The CDR3 spells CASSSRKVTYNEQFF. CDR3 DNA: TGTGCCAGCAGCTCACGAAAGGTAACCTACAATGAGCAGTTCTTC.

This clonotype came up a few times. This chain links TRBV7-2 with TRBJ2-5, with TRBD1 matching over 10 bases. J gave up 5 bases and V 5 bases, and 8 bases lay outside the gene matches. This CDR3 comprises 15 residues. Germline V gives CDR1 SGHTA, CDR2 FQGNSA. The CDR3 here is CASSLQGQGSETQYF. The DNA for the CDR3 is TGTGCCAGCAGCCTACAGGGACAGGGGTCGGAGACCCAGTACTTC. The full variable domain, its missing parts supplied by reference TRBV7-2 and TRBJ2-5, is GAGVSQSPSNKVTEKGKDVELRCDPISGHTALYWYRQSLGQGLEFLIYFQGNSAPDKSGLPSDRFSAERTGGSVSTLTIQRTQQEDSAVYLCASSLQGQGSETQYFGPGTRLLVL.

The chain recombines TRBV6-1 with TRBJ2-7, with 7 bases fitting TRBD1. From germline, CDR1 is MNHNS and CDR2 SASEGT. This CDR3 region has 15 residues. V gave up 4 bases and J gave up 0 bases; unmatched junction bases: 6. CDR3 nucleotide sequence: TGTGCCAGCAGTGTGGACAGGACGAGCTCCTACGAGCAGTACTTC. Its translation: CASSVDRTSSYEQYF.

This chain joins TRBV6-2 or TRBV6-3 and TRBJ2-3; unclear D gene. The CDR3 is 11 amino acids. CDR1 and CDR2 (germline): MNHEY, SVGEGT. Trimming left V 8 bases short and J 2 bases short, with 5 bases between. The CDR3 coding sequence is TGTGCCAGCGGGTTCACAGATACGCAGTATTTT. It codes for CASGFTDTQYF.

This clonotype was detected a few times. The chain carries TRBV19 and TRBJ1-2, with 7 bases matching TRBD1. The CDR3 extends over 13 amino acids. Germline CDR1 is LNHDA and CDR2 is SQIVND (reference sequence). V shed 3 bases and J 3 bases; nucleotides not matched to a gene: 1. The CDR3 region is CASSIGTDYGYTF. In nucleotides, the CDR3 is TGTGCCAGTAGTATCGGGACAGACTATGGCTACACCTTC.

The J gene is TRBJ1-2, the V gene TRBV6-5, with D possibly TRBD1 on 5 matching bases. Germline V gene sequence: CDR1 MNHEY, CDR2 SVGAGI. The V and J ends lost 0 bases and 7 bases respectively, with 18 bases between them. The CDR3 covers 16 residues. The CDR3 region has the DNA TGTGCCAGCAGTTACTCGTCCTTAGCAGGGTCGGCTGGCTACACCTTC. Translating gives CASSYSSLAGSAGYTF.

This clonotype was recorded once. The chain recombines TRBV20-1 with TRBJ2-5; 13 bases line up with TRBD2. V shed 3 bases, J shed 5 bases, and the junction held 3 bases outside the gene matches. Germline CDR1 reads DFQATT; CDR2 reads SNEGSKA (reference sequence). CDR3 length equals 14 residues. The CDR3 DNA sequence: TGCAGTGCTAGCGGACTAGCGGGGGTGGAGACCCAGTACTTC. This gives the protein CSASGLAGVETQYF.

This sequence joins TRBV12-3 or TRBV12-4 and TRBJ1-1; TRBD1 might be the D (5 bases). The V and J ends lost 7 bases and 6 bases respectively, with 15 bases between them. The CDR3 has 13 residues. CDR3 loop: CASTVDWGAEAFF. DNA for the CDR3: TGTGCCAGCACCGTTGACTGGGGGGCTGAAGCTTTCTTT.